Listed below are T cell receptor beta chains from one sample, sequenced in a study of blood T cell repertoires in COVID-19. Repertoires were generated with immunoSEQ multiplex PCR, while TCRdb's copy carries only in-frame clones and drops some. The table lists nearly 25,000 clones, 81% of them singletons, with about 7% in the top ten. Sequencing used peripheral blood. The receptors originated from a man in his sixties or seventies with acute or convalescent COVID-19. The CDR3 runs from the conserved cysteine through the conserved F or W. The D gene is left open where the match is weak. Expanded clones get a size class; other rows say once, few or many, or leave the size out.

abundance	v_gene	j_gene	d_gene	CDR3nt	CDR3aa
-	TRBV2	TRBJ2-3	TRBD1	TGTGCCAGCAGTGAACGAGGACAGGGAGATACGCAGTATTTT	CASSERGQGDTQYF
-	TRBV6-2/TRBV6-3	TRBJ1-1	-	TGTGCCAGCAGTTACCTCGGAGGGGCAAAGGTCTTT	CASSYLGGAKVF
-	TRBV10-2	TRBJ2-2	-	TGCGCCAGCAGTATAGCCGGGGAGCTGTTTTTT	CASSIAGELFF
-	TRBV5-4	TRBJ1-4	TRBD1	TGTGCCAGCAGCTTAGGGACAGATGAAAAACTGTTTTTT	CASSLGTDEKLFF
once	TRBV28	TRBJ1-2	-	TGTGCCAGCAGCCCCTCCTCTAACTATGGCTACACCTTC	CASSPSSNYGYTF
-	TRBV18	TRBJ2-1	-	TGTGCCAGCTCACTCGTCAGGGATGGATACAATGAGCAGTTCTTC	CASSLVRDGYNEQFF
-	TRBV6-5	TRBJ2-7	TRBD1	TGTGCCAGCAACCTACTGACAGGGGGAGCGGGCGAGCAGTACTTC	CASNLLTGGAGEQYF
-	TRBV7-6	TRBJ1-5	-	TGTGCCAGCAGCTTAGCGCCAGGGGGCAATCAGCCCCAGCATTTT	CASSLAPGGNQPQHF
once	TRBV5-6	TRBJ1-2	-	TGTGCCAGCAGGGATGGGGCGAAAGATGGCTACACCTTC	CASRDGAKDGYTF
few	TRBV25-1	TRBJ2-2	TRBD1	TGTGCCAGCCTAAAGCCTCGACAGGGGGCAACCGGGGAGCTGTTTTTT	CASLKPRQGATGELFF
medium-sized	TRBV11-2	TRBJ2-2	-	TGTGCCAGCAGCTTAGATGCCGGACTGCCCGGGAACACCGGGGAGCTGTTTTTT	CASSLDAGLPGNTGELFF
few	TRBV21-1	TRBJ1-1	-	TGTGCCAGCAGCAAAGTGAGGGAGGGGACGAACACTGAAGCTTTCTTT	CASSKVREGTNTEAFF
-	TRBV6-5	TRBJ2-2	TRBD2	TGTGCCAGCAGTTATCTAGCGGGGGGCACCGGGGAGCTGTTTTTT	CASSYLAGGTGELFF
-	TRBV5-1	TRBJ1-4	TRBD1	TGCGCCAGCAGAATTGGGACAGGGAGGGAAAAACTGTTTTTT	CASRIGTGREKLFF
-	TRBV29-1	TRBJ1-5	-	TGCAGCGTTGGGGACCGGGAGAATCAGCCCCAGCATTTT	CSVGDRENQPQHF
-	TRBV7-9	TRBJ2-7	TRBD1	TGTGCCAGCAGCTTCCAGACAGGGTTGGCCGAGCAGTACTTC	CASSFQTGLAEQYF
-	TRBV6-5	TRBJ1-6	TRBD1	TGTGCCAGCAGGGTCGGACAGGGGGCCAGATCACCCCTCCACTTT	CASRVGQGARSPLHF
few	TRBV27	TRBJ1-5	TRBD1	TGTGCCAGCAGTACAAACAGGGGGCGGCCCCAGCATTTT	CASSTNRGRPQHF
few	TRBV15	TRBJ2-2	TRBD2	TGTGCCACCAGTGCAAGCGGGGGGGCCAGCGGGGAGCTGTTTTTT	CATSASGGASGELFF